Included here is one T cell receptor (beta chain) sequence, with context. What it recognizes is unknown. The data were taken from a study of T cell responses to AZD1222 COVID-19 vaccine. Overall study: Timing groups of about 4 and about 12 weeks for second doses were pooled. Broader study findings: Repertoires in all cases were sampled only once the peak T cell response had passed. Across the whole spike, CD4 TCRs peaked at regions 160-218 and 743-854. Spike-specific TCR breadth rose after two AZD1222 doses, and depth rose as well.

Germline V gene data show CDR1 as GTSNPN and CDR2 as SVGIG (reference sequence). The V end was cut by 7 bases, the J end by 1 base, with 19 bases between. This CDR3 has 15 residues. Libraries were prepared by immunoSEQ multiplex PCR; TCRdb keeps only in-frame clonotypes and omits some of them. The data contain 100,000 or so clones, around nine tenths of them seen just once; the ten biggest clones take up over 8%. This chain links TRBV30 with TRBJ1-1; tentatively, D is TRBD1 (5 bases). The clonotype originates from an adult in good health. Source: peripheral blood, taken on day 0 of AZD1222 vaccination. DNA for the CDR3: TGTGCCTCCACAAAAGTGGGGGGTGGGAACACTGAAGCTTTCTTT. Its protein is CASTKVGGGNTEAFF.